The entry below gives a single T cell receptor beta chain sequence along with its context. Libraries were prepared by immunoSEQ multiplex PCR; TCRdb keeps only in-frame clonotypes and omits some of them. The sample holds around 200,000 clones; 89% are singletons and the top ten take around 2%. The record originates from a study of blood T cell repertoires in COVID-19. All enrollees were about 18 to 89 years old and from about two dozen US areas. The CDR3 is 14 residues long. J was trimmed by 3 bases and V by 0 bases; bases with no gene match: 3. CDR1 is SGHRS, CDR2 YFSETQ, per germline. The clonotype originates from a woman aged 40 to 50 with acute COVID-19. Sequencing was carried out using PBMCs or T cells enriched from blood (not recorded which). This chain connects TRBV5-1 to TRBJ2-7; 7 bases are shared with TRBD2. This CDR3 is CASSLGGGVYEQYF. In nucleotides, the CDR3 is TGCGCCAGCAGCTTGGGGGGAGGGGTCTACGAGCAGTACTTC.